This T cell receptor beta chain was obtained from a study of cytotoxic CD8 clonotypes in ibrutinib-treated CLL (dated by TCRdb to about 2021). Regarding the research as a whole: The cohort was composed of 11 relapsed/refractory and around 15 treatment-naive patients; IGHV unmutated status was identified in approximately 17 patients. Responses were partial in around 25 patients and complete in 2; after median around 72 months follow-up, about 14 stayed in remission and about twelve progressed. Response samples were taken after a median of approximately eleven months on treatment, ranging from 6 to 36 months. On average, each sample yielded roughly 260,000 productive templates and 94,082 productive rearrangements. Longitudinal samples were available for about 30% of the roughly 86 trial participants. Cryopreserved peripheral blood mononuclear cells were collected before treatment, at response, and at either disease progression or sustained remission.

Broader findings and caveats from the paper: Sampling times were not matched between sustained-remission and progressing patients, and lymph node repertoires were not studied. At ibrutinib response clonality went up, during sustained remission it held steady, and at progression it dropped back toward baseline. Baseline clonality was found to be higher than that of age-matched healthy donors and was strongly correlated with circulating CD8+ T-cell counts. Public clonotypes were found to be uncommon and were observed to contract or remain stable during treatment; the increase in clonality was shown to reflect expansion of private clonotypes at ibrutinib response.

The germline V gene sets CDR1 to MNHNS and CDR2 to SASEGT. Inclusive of the bounding cysteine and phenylalanine, the CDR3 is 15 residues long. Only the CDR3 part of the read is kept: 45 bases, read in frame from the first base. V ends up 4 bases short and J 8 bases short, with an unmatched junction base count of 9. For TCR beta library preparation, about 1.8 micrograms of genomic DNA were isolated from cryopreserved PBMCs. Longitudinal blood samples from CLL patients on ibrutinib monotherapy underwent high-throughput TCR beta sequencing. The patients took part in an open-label, single-center phase 2 trial of ibrutinib monotherapy. Each clonotype received, on average, 10x coverage in deep resolution sequencing performed on a MiSeq, where the target depth lay between 1 in 1 million and 1 in 200,000 T cells. The immunoSEQ hsTCRB Kit was used to generate the TCR beta libraries. The authors' pipeline ran thus. ImmunoSEQ Data Assistant and ImmunoSEQ Analyzer were used for data analysis, and V, D and J genes were assigned according to IMGT definitions. Clonality was computed as one minus normalized Shannon entropy of productive rearrangement frequencies, ranging from 0 to 1. Public clonotype analysis was restricted to overrepresented clonotypes comprising at least 0.05% of each patient's repertoire. Fewer than 15 repertoires from age-matched healthy donors, obtained from immuneACCESS, served as clonality controls. The immuneACCESS repertoire file appears here via TCRdb, limited to in-frame rearrangements. These files lack a portion of the clones; in checked studies, under half of the deficit traces to unresolved V genes, and the cause of the others is not known. From that table come the V and J calls and clone size; the DNA was used to work out D and trimming. This sample gives 35,000 to 45,000 clones in total; 49% of them show up just once. Over 15% of the sample goes to the ten largest clones.

A few counts support this clone. Its antigen is not yet known. No much larger clonotype is one base removed from it; base qualities were not supplied. The sequence derives from a human donor with chronic lymphocytic leukemia. Sequences were derived from PBMCs, sampled before ibrutinib treatment. The sequence joins TRBV6-1 to TRBJ1-4; the central 8 bases match TRBD1. The CDR3 reads as follows: CASSVHRGENEKLFF. The DNA sequence is TGTGCCAGCAGTGTACACAGGGGGGAGAACGAAAAACTGTTTTTT.